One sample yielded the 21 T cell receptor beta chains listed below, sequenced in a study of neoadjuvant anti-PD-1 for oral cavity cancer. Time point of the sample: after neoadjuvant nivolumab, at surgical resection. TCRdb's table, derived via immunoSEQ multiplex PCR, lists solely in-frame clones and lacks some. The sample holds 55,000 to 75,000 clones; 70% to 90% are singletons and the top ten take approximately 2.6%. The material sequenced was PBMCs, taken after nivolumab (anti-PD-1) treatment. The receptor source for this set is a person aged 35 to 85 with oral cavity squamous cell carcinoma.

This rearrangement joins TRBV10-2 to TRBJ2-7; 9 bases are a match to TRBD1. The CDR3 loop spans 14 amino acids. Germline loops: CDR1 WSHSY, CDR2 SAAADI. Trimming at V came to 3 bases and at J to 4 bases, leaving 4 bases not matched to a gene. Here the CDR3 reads CASSDNRGRYEQYF. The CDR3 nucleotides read TGCGCCAGCAGTGACAACAGGGGGCGGTACGAGCAGTACTTC.

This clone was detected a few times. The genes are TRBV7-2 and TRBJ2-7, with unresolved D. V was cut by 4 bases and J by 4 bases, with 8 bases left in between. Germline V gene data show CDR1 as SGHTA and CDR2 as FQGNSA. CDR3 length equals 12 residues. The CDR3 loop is CASSSQAYEQYF. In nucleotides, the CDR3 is TGTGCCAGCAGCTCCCAGGCGTACGAGCAGTACTTC.

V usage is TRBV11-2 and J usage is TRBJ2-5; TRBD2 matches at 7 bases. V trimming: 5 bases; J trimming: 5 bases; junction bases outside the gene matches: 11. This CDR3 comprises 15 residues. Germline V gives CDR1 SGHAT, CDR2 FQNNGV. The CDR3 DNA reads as TGTGCCAGCAGCCAGACCTCAGGGAGGGGTGAGACCCAGTACTTC. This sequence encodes CASSQTSGRGETQYF.

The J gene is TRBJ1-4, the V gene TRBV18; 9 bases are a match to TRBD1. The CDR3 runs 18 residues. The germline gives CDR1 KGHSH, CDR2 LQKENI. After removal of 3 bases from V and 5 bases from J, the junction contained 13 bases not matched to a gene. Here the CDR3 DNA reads TGTGCCAGCTCACCCCGGGACAGGGTGCTCGGGCGGAATGAAAAACTGTTTTTT. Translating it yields CASSPRDRVLGRNEKLFF.

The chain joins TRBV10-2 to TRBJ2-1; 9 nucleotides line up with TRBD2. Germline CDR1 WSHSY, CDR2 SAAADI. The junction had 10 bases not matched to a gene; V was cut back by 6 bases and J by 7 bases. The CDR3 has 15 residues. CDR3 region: CASRPSGTSRNEQFF. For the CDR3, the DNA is TGCGCCAGCAGACCTAGCGGGACTAGCAGGAATGAGCAGTTCTTC.

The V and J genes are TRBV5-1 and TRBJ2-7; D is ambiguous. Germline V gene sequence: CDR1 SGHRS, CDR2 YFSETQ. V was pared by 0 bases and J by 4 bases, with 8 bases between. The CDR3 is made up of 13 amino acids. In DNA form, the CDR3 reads TGCGCCAGCAGCTTGGGGCTCGTTTACGAGCAGTACTTC. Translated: CASSLGLVYEQYF.

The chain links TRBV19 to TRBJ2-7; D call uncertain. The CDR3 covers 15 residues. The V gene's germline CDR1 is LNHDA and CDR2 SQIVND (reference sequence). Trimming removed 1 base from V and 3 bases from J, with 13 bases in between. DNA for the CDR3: TGTGCCAGTAGTATAGGGGCGGTGCCAAGCTACGAGCAGTACTTC. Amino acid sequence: CASSIGAVPSYEQYF.

The CDR3 is CASSLQEVNTEAFF. Here the CDR3 DNA reads TGCGCCAGCAGCTTGCAGGAGGTGAACACTGAAGCTTTCTTT. This sequence joins TRBV5-1 and TRBJ1-1; D remains unclear. Trimming removed 1 base at V and 0 bases at J, with 7 bases between. The length of the CDR3 is 14 residues. Looked up from germline, CDR1 is SGHRS and CDR2 is YFSETQ.

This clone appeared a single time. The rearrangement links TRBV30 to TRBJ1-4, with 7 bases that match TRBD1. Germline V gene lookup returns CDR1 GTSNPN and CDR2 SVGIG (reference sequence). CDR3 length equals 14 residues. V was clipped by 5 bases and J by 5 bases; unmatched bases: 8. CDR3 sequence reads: CAWGLGGNNEKLFF. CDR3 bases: TGTGCCTGGGGGTTAGGGGGCAACAATGAAAAACTGTTTTTT.

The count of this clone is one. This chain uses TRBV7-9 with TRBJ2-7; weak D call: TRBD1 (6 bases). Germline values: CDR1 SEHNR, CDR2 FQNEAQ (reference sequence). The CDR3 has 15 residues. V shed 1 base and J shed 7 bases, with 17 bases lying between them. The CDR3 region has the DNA TGTGCCAGCAGCTTAGGGACAGCTAGTATATGGGAGCAGTACTTC. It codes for CASSLGTASIWEQYF.

CDR3 region: CASSVDAVAYNEQFF. CDR3 bases: TGTGCCAGCAGCGTAGATGCGGTCGCCTACAATGAGCAGTTCTTC. The chain carries TRBV9 and TRBJ2-1; D call uncertain. The ends were cut back, 0 bases at V and 2 bases at J, with 9 bases in the middle. CDR1 and CDR2 (germline): SGDLS, YYNGEE. The CDR3 is 15 amino acids.

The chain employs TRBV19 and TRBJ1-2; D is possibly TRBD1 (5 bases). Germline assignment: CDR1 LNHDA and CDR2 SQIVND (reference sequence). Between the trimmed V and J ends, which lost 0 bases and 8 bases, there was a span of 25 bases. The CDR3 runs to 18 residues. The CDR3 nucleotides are TGTGCCAGTAGTATAGATGGGGGGTCAGGCACCGGCTTCGGAGGCTACACCTTC. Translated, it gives CASSIDGGSGTGFGGYTF.

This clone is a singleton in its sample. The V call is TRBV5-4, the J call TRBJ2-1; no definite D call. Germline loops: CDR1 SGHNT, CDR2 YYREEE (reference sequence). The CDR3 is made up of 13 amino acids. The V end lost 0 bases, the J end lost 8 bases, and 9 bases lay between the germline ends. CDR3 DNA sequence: TGTGCCAGCAGCTTGGTTAGTGAGGATGAGCAGTTCTTC. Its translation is CASSLVSEDEQFF.

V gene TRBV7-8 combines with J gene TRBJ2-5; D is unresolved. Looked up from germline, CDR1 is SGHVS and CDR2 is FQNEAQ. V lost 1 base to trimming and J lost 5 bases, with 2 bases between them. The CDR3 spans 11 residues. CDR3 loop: CASSLVETQYF. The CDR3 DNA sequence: TGTGCCAGCAGCTTAGTTGAGACCCAGTACTTC.

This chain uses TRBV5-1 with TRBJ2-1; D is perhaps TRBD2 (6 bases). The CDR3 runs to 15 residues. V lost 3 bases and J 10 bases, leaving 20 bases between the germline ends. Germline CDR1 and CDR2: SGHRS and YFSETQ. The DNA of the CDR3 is TGCGCCAGCAGCTCACGGGACTTGACACTTGGGGAGCAGTTCTTC. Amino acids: CASSSRDLTLGEQFF.

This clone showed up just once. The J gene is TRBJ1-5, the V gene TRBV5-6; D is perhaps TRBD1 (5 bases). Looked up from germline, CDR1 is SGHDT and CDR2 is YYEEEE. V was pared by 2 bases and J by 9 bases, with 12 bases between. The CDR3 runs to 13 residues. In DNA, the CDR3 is TGTGCCAGCAGCTTTTCCCCAGGGCGGCCCCAGCATTTT. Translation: CASSFSPGRPQHF.

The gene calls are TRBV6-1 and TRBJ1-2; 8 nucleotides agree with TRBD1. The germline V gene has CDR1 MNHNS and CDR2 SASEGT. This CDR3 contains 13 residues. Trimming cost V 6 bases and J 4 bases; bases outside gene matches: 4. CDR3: CASRIDRGYGYTF. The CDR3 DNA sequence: TGTGCCAGCAGAATAGACAGGGGCTATGGCTACACCTTC.

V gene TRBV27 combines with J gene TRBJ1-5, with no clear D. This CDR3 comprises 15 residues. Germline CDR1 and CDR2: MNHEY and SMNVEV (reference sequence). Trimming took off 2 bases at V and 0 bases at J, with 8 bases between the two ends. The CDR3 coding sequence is TGTGCCAGCAGTTTAATGGGATATAGCAATCAGCCCCAGCATTTT. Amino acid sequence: CASSLMGYSNQPQHF.

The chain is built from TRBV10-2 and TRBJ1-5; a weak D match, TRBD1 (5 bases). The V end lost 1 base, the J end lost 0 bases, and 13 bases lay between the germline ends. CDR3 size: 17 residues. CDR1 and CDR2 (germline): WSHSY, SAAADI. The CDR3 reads CASSEFGAAYSNQPQHF. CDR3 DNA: TGCGCCAGCAGTGAGTTTGGGGCAGCTTATAGCAATCAGCCCCAGCATTTT.

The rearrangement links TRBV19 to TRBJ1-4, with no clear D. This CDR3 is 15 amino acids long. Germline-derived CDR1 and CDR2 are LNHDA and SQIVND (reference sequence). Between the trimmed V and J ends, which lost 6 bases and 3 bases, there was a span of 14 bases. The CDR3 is CASSLYGFPNEKLFF. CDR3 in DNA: TGTGCCAGTAGCCTGTACGGGTTCCCTAATGAAAAACTGTTTTTT.

The DNA of the CDR3 is TGTGCCAGCAGTAAGCGAACAGGGGGTCAAGAGACCCAGTACTTC. The encoded protein is CASSKRTGGQETQYF. The rearrangement links TRBV27 to TRBJ2-5; 8 bases map to TRBD1. The CDR3 is 15 amino acids. Germline V gene lookup returns CDR1 MNHEY and CDR2 SMNVEV (reference sequence). V was clipped by 5 bases and J by 2 bases; unmatched bases: 7.